Listed below are T cell receptor beta chains from one sample, sequenced in a study of blood T cells in healthy people across ages. TCRdb reanalysed the 5' RACE reads using MiXCR and keeps one entry per CDR3 protein. The sample carries 550,000 to 600,000 distinct CDR3 sequences, around 48% recorded once. The specimen sequenced was blood. These receptors were collected from an older man in good health. The CDR3 runs from the conserved cysteine through the conserved F or W. Size is stated for part of the rows, as once, few or many counts, or as a class when the clone is expanded.

J gene	clone size	V gene	CDR3 protein
TRBJ1-5	once	TRBV12-3/TRBV12-4	CASSFLDSNQPQHF
TRBJ1-5	-	TRBV7-9	CASSLGGGRSNQPQHF
TRBJ2-1	-	TRBV7-8	CASSFAGGDYNEQFF
TRBJ2-1	few	TRBV7-2	CASSLASEQFF
TRBJ2-3	-	TRBV18	CASSRAGDYTDTQYF
TRBJ2-1	-	TRBV12-3/TRBV12-4	CASSSPLRGGRYNEQFF
TRBJ2-7	-	TRBV5-1	CASSPTTDYNEQYF
TRBJ1-2	once	TRBV7-2	CASSTGTGGFSGYTF
TRBJ2-1	-	TRBV7-9	CASSLANLLAGGTEQFF
TRBJ2-7	-	TRBV11-2	CASSDIRARWHQYF
TRBJ2-7	few	TRBV20-1	CSASPRTDLSYEQYF
TRBJ2-3	-	TRBV12-3/TRBV12-4	CASSLNSIGGYF
TRBJ1-2	-	TRBV6-2/TRBV6-3	CASTYNTKVGGAMGWYGYTF
TRBJ2-5	-	TRBV12-3/TRBV12-4	CASSSRDRETRYF
TRBJ2-5	many	TRBV29-1	CSVRESQETQYF
TRBJ1-2	-	TRBV28	CASSNRYGYTF
TRBJ2-3	-	TRBV29-1	CSVRRGLNTQYF
TRBJ2-1	-	TRBV27	CASTLTPDRGAGNEQFF
TRBJ1-2	-	TRBV4-3	CASSAGRMNRYGYTF
TRBJ2-3	-	TRBV7-2	CASSIRTGGRGPDTQYF
TRBJ1-4	once	TRBV3-1	CASSPGTRNEKLFF
TRBJ2-1	-	TRBV3-1	CASGKPRSGRGAYNEQFF
TRBJ2-3	many	TRBV6-6	CASSYLMGQGPPDTQYF
TRBJ1-1	few	TRBV20-1	CSARGGSGNTEAFF
TRBJ2-7	-	TRBV9	CASSVGGGAYEQYF
TRBJ1-3	-	TRBV7-9	CASSFPQGESGNTIYF
TRBJ2-3	-	TRBV6-2/TRBV6-3	CASSYSGVYTDTQYF